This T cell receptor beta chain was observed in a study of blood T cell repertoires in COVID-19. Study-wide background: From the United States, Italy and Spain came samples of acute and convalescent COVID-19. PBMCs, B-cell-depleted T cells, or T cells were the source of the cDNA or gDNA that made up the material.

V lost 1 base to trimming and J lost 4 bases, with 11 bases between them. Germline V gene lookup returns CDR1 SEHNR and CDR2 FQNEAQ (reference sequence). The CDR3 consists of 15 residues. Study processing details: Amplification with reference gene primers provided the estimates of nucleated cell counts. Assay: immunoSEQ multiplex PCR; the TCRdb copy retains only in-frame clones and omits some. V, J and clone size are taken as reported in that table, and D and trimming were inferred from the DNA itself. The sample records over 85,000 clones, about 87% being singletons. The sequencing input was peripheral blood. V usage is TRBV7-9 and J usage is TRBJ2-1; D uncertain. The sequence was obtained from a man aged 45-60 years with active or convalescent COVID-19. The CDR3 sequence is CASSLDSFLYNEQFF. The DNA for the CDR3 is TGTGCCAGCAGCTTAGACTCATTCCTATACAATGAGCAGTTCTTC.